The T cell receptor beta chain under discussion was sequenced for a study of cytomegalovirus exposure and HLA in healthy donors. Using immunoSEQ multiplex PCR, the repertoire was profiled, and TCRdb retains in-frame clones only, with some absent. The top ten hold roughly 1.9% of the sample, which has 150,000 to 180,000 clones, just over 85% seen once. V was clipped by 2 bases and J by 8 bases; unmatched bases: 16. Germline-derived CDR1 and CDR2 are MNHNS and SASEGT. The CDR3 loop spans 18 amino acids. Separate from the approximately 730-subject first cohort, the 120-subject validation cohort was the one that the donors belonged to.

V and J are TRBV6-1 and TRBJ2-1, with 9 bases identical to TRBD1. Sample: PBMCs. The clonotype comes from a human donor in good health. The CDR3 coding sequence is TGTGCCAGCAGTGAAAAACCCCCCGGGACAGGGTATTGGGATGAGCAGTTCTTC. Translation: CASSEKPPGTGYWDEQFF.